The 31 T cell receptor beta chains presented below share a single source sample, sequenced in a study of T-cell reconstitution after alpha-beta-depleted transplantation in children. Preparing the TCRbeta library involved the use of unique molecular identifiers. TCRdb re-analysed the PCR reads in MiXCR, keeping a single row per CDR3 protein. The profile shows 700,000 or so distinct CDR3 sequences, approximately 14% of them singletons. Sequences were derived from PBMCs, sampled before TCRalphabeta/CD19-depleted stem cell transplant. These receptors came from a girl aged 2 to 9 with congenital amegakaryocytic thrombocytopenia, due to receive a stem cell transplant.

The chain uses TRBV12-3 or TRBV12-4 and TRBJ2-1; tentatively, D is TRBD2 (5 bases). This CDR3 is 13 amino acids long. Trimming shortened V by 4 bases and J by 8 bases, and 12 bases separated the two germline ends. The CDR3 sequence is CASSSPTRYEQFF. The CDR3 nucleotides are TGTGCCAGCAGTTCCCCCACTAGATATGAGCAGTTCTTC.

Ten or more counts support this clonotype. One junction end disagrees with the germline gene, perhaps due to a read error. J is TRBJ2-2 and V is TRBV5-1; 10 nucleotides agree with TRBD2. Germline CDR1 is SGHRS and CDR2 is YFSETQ. This CDR3 spans 16 amino acids. The CDR3 DNA reads as TGTGCCAGCAGCCTAGGACTAGCGGTTAACACCGGGGAGCTGTTTTTT. It codes for CASSLGLAVNTGELFF. The full variable domain, its missing parts supplied by reference TRBV5-1 and TRBJ2-2, is KAGVTQTPRYLIKTRGQQVTLSCSPISGHRSVSWYQQTPGQGLQFLFEYFSETQRNKGNFPGRFSGRQFSNSRSEMNVSTLELGDSALYLCASSLGLAVNTGELFFGEGSRLTVL.

In this sample, this clonotype turned up a few times. The J gene is TRBJ2-1, the V gene TRBV25-1, with 11 bases matching TRBD2. CDR1 MGHDK and CDR2 SYGVNS come from the germline V gene. V gave up 3 bases and J gave up 9 bases; unmatched junction bases: 7. CDR3 length equals 15 residues. CDR3 region: CASSDPGLAATEQFF. The CDR3 nucleotides are TGTGCCAGCAGTGACCCGGGACTAGCGGCCACTGAGCAGTTCTTC.

This clonotype was counted between two and nine times. The genes are TRBV12-3 or TRBV12-4 and TRBJ1-5; no reliable D call. Trimming shortened V by 1 base and J by 3 bases, and 7 bases separated the two germline ends. This CDR3 comprises 14 residues. The CDR3 nucleotides read TGTGCCAGCAGTTTAGACACCCACAATCAGCCCCAGCATTTT. This translates into CASSLDTHNQPQHF.

The chain links TRBV5-1 to TRBJ2-1; D is unresolved. Trimming pared 6 bases from V and 5 bases from J, leaving 12 bases between. The CDR3 is made up of 13 amino acids. Germline V CDR1 and CDR2: SGHRS, YFSETQ. The chain's CDR3 is CASKWRQNNEQFF. The CDR3, as DNA: TGCGCCAGCAAATGGCGGCAGAACAATGAGCAGTTCTTC. Using reference TRBV5-1 and TRBJ2-1 for the parts outside the CDR3, the full variable domain is KAGVTQTPRYLIKTRGQQVTLSCSPISGHRSVSWYQQTPGQGLQFLFEYFSETQRNKGNFPGRFSGRQFSNSRSEMNVSTLELGDSALYLCASKWRQNNEQFFGPGTRLTVL.

This clonotype was observed at least ten times. The V call is TRBV5-1, the J call TRBJ1-1; TRBD1 matches at 7 bases. The junction had 6 bases not matched to a gene; V was cut back by 4 bases and J by 6 bases. The CDR3 totals 13 residues. Germline V gives CDR1 SGHRS, CDR2 YFSETQ. The CDR3 loop reads CASSMPGTAEAFF. CDR3 nucleotides: TGCGCCAGCAGCATGCCTGGGACAGCTGAAGCTTTCTTT.

This clonotype was detected many times. Written as DNA, the CDR3 is TGTGCCAGCAGTTCGCGCGGAGAGTACAATGAGCAGTTCTTC. The encoded protein is CASSSRGEYNEQFF. The chain employs TRBV12-3 or TRBV12-4 and TRBJ2-1; no clear D. The CDR3 totals 14 residues. The V and J ends lost 4 bases and 4 bases respectively, with 11 bases between them.

The chain joins TRBV7-9 to TRBJ1-5; TRBD1 agrees at 7 bases. From germline, CDR1 is SEHNR and CDR2 FQNEAQ (reference sequence). The V gene end was trimmed by 8 bases and the J gene end by 0 bases; junction bases not matched to a gene: 4. The CDR3 consists of 14 residues. CDR3 nucleotides: TGTGCCAGCTCAGGGGGGGATAGCAATCAGCCCCAGCATTTT. This encodes CASSGGDSNQPQHF.

This clonotype has more than one count but fewer than ten. This chain joins TRBV20-1 and TRBJ2-7; no clear D gene. There are 10 residues in the CDR3. Germline-derived CDR1 and CDR2 are DFQATT and SNEGSKA (reference sequence). The CDR3 here is CRGSSLEQYF. The CDR3 coding sequence is TGCAGGGGTTCCTCCCTCGAGCAGTACTTC.

This clonotype was counted only a few times. J is TRBJ2-7 and V is TRBV12-3 or TRBV12-4, with D possibly TRBD2 on 6 matching bases. The CDR3 has 13 residues. V gave up 8 bases and J gave up 2 bases, with 13 bases separating them. The CDR3 here is CASGGTDTYEQYF. CDR3 in DNA: TGTGCCAGCGGAGGGACGGATACCTACGAGCAGTACTTC.

The chain has TRBV20-1 and TRBJ2-1; D is unresolved. CDR3 size: 15 residues. V was clipped by 4 bases and J by 6 bases, with 19 bases between them. Germline V lookup: CDR1 DFQATT, CDR2 SNEGSKA (reference sequence). The CDR3 DNA follows: TGCAGTGCTACCACTCAACCCGTGACCCCCAATGAGCAGTTCTTC. Its protein product is CSATTQPVTPNEQFF.

This clonotype was observed at least ten times. The chain has TRBV20-1 and TRBJ2-1, with 7 bases aligning to TRBD2. CDR1 is DFQATT and CDR2 is SNEGSKA in the germline V gene (reference sequence). V lost 1 base to trimming and J lost 9 bases; unmatched junction nucleotides: 0. The length of the CDR3 is 11 residues. CDR3 in DNA: TGCAGTGCTAGAGGGACTAGTGAGCAGTTCTTC. Encoded protein: CSARGTSEQFF.

This clonotype was counted between two and nine times. The chain carries TRBV5-1 and TRBJ1-3; D possibly corresponds to TRBD1 (6 bases). Trimming shortened V by 1 base and J by 0 bases, and 11 bases separated the two germline ends. CDR3 length: 16 amino acids. Germline values: CDR1 SGHRS, CDR2 YFSETQ. The chain's CDR3 is CASSLRGASSGNTIYF. In nucleotides, the CDR3 is TGCGCCAGCAGCTTGCGGGGGGCTAGCTCTGGAAACACCATATATTTT.

This clonotype has ten or more counts. The chain employs TRBV20-1 and TRBJ1-5, with D uncertain. CDR1 DFQATT and CDR2 SNEGSKA come from the germline V gene (reference sequence). Trimming left V 1 base short and J 6 bases short, with 10 bases between. The CDR3 is 13 amino acids. The CDR3 region is CSARGQGSQPQHF. DNA for the CDR3: TGCAGTGCTAGAGGGCAAGGGTCTCAGCCCCAGCATTTT.

This clonotype was counted at least ten times. The chain employs TRBV7-2 and TRBJ1-1; D uncertain. Looked up from germline, CDR1 is SGHTA and CDR2 is FQGNSA. The CDR3 spans 13 residues. Trimming removed 1 base at V and 11 bases at J, with 14 bases between. For the CDR3, the DNA is TGTGCCAGCAGCTTAGGAGGAGGTGCGCTGGCTTTCTTT. It encodes CASSLGGGALAFF.

The table lists this clonotype with a few counts. The rearrangement joins TRBV3-1 to TRBJ1-5, with unresolved D. The CDR3 is 17 amino acids. Germline V gene sequence: CDR1 LGHDT, CDR2 YNNKEL (reference sequence). Trimming removed 2 bases from V and 7 bases from J, with 21 bases in between. The CDR3, as DNA: TGTGCCAGCAGCCAAAATTGGATACCGGGGTTAGGCCAGCCCCAGCATTTT. Translating gives CASSQNWIPGLGQPQHF.

This clonotype has a count of ten or more. The chain uses TRBV20-1 and TRBJ2-3; D call uncertain. Germline V lookup: CDR1 DFQATT, CDR2 SNEGSKA (reference sequence). The CDR3 spans 8 residues. Between the trimmed V and J ends, which lost 5 bases and 6 bases, there was a span of 0 bases. The CDR3 spells CSADTQYF. CDR3 nucleotides: TGCAGTGCTGATACGCAGTATTTT.

In this sample, this clonotype turned up once. V usage is TRBV5-1 and J usage is TRBJ2-3, with 7 positions matching TRBD2. The CDR3 runs to 14 residues. In germline, CDR1 is SGHRS, CDR2 YFSETQ. The V and J ends lost 2 bases and 4 bases, in that order; junction bases with no gene match: 4. This CDR3 reads CASSFGRAADTQYF. CDR3 coding DNA: TGCGCCAGCAGCTTTGGGAGGGCCGCAGATACGCAGTATTTT. Supplemented by reference TRBV5-1 and TRBJ2-3, the full variable domain reads KAGVTQTPRYLIKTRGQQVTLSCSPISGHRSVSWYQQTPGQGLQFLFEYFSETQRNKGNFPGRFSGRQFSNSRSEMNVSTLELGDSALYLCASSFGRAADTQYFGPGTRLTVL.

This clonotype was detected many times. V usage is TRBV20-1 and J usage is TRBJ2-3; 10 bases are shared with TRBD2. Trimming at V came to 3 bases and at J to 3 bases, leaving 3 bases not matched to a gene. The CDR3 extends over 14 amino acids. The V gene's germline CDR1 is DFQATT and CDR2 SNEGSKA (reference sequence). The CDR3 DNA reads TGCAGTGCTAGGTCACTAGCGGGGACAGATACGCAGTATTTT. It is translated as CSARSLAGTDTQYF.

The V and J genes are TRBV5-1 and TRBJ2-1; D is unresolved. The germline V gene encodes CDR1 SGHRS and CDR2 YFSETQ. V was trimmed by 2 bases and J by 0 bases, leaving 12 bases between them. This CDR3 region has 16 residues. CDR3 bases: TGCGCCAGCAGCTTTGTCCCCCTGGGCTCCTACAATGAGCAGTTCTTC. Amino acids: CASSFVPLGSYNEQFF.

This clonotype was detected ten times or more. The chain joins TRBV25-1 to TRBJ2-4; no firm D call. Germline loops: CDR1 MGHDK, CDR2 SYGVNS. This CDR3 spans 13 amino acids. Trimming stripped 5 bases from V and 5 bases from J, with 10 bases between. Here the CDR3 DNA reads TGTGCCAGCAGTTCCTCATTGGAAAACATTCAGTACTTC. It encodes CASSSSLENIQYF.

V is TRBV29-1 and J is TRBJ2-2; D call uncertain. The CDR3 totals 14 residues. Trimming cost V 6 bases and J 1 base, with 12 bases left between them. Per the germline V gene, CDR1 is SQVTM and CDR2 is ANQGSEA. CDR3 in amino acids: CSVRGRRNTGELFF. DNA of the CDR3: TGCAGCGTAAGAGGCAGGAGGAACACCGGGGAGCTGTTTTTT.

The chain uses TRBV21-1 and TRBJ1-2. TRBV21-1 is tagged as a pseudogene. The CDR3 is 14 residues long. As DNA, the CDR3 is TGTGCCAGCAGCAACGGCGGCAGTTACTATGGCTACACCTTC. As protein: CASSNGGSYYGYTF.

This clonotype was seen at least ten times. The rearrangement links TRBV5-1 to TRBJ2-7, with D possibly matching TRBD2 (5 bases). The germline V gene has CDR1 SGHRS and CDR2 YFSETQ. Trimming took off 2 bases at V and 3 bases at J, with 15 bases between the two ends. CDR3 length: 15 amino acids. CDR3 DNA sequence: TGCGCCAGCAGCTTTGGCGGTAATGAGGGCTACGAGCAGTACTTC. This gives the protein CASSFGGNEGYEQYF.

This rearrangement joins TRBV7-9 to TRBJ2-5; D gene ambiguous. CDR1 and CDR2 (germline): SEHNR, FQNEAQ (reference sequence). The CDR3 spans 13 residues. The germline V and J ends were trimmed by 8 bases and 0 bases, with 10 bases remaining between them. CDR3 in amino acids: CASGQENQETQYF. As DNA, the CDR3 is TGTGCCAGCGGCCAGGAGAACCAAGAGACCCAGTACTTC.

This clonotype was seen only a few times. The chain joins TRBV5-6 to TRBJ2-7; a weak D match, TRBD2 (6 bases). The CDR3 has 18 amino acids. The V end lost 4 bases, the J end lost 0 bases, and 23 bases lay between the germline ends. In germline, CDR1 is SGHDT, CDR2 YYEEEE. The DNA for the CDR3 is TGTGCCAGCAGCGGCGGGCGGTCTAGCGCGGCTTTCTCCTACGAGCAGTACTTC. Translated: CASSGGRSSAAFSYEQYF.

This clonotype was detected only a few times. V is TRBV5-1 and J is TRBJ1-2; unclear D gene. V lost 2 bases to trimming and J lost 4 bases, with 9 bases between them. The CDR3 has 13 residues. Germline CDR1 and CDR2: SGHRS and YFSETQ. Here the CDR3 reads CASSLDGPYGYTF. In DNA, the CDR3 is TGCGCCAGCAGCTTAGACGGGCCCTATGGCTACACCTTC.

With regard to this clonotype: The CDR3 does not end in the conserved phenylalanine or tryptophan, so this is likely a read error. The V gene is TRBV7-3, the J gene TRBJ2-3; D is possibly TRBD2 (6 bases). Looked up from germline, CDR1 is SGHTA and CDR2 is FQGTGA. The CDR3 runs 14 residues. With 3 bases removed from V and 6 bases from J, the gap between germline ends came to 13 bases. CDR3 sequence (DNA): TGTGCCAGCAGCTTGGGGGGAGCATCGGATACGCAGTATTCT. Its protein is CASSLGGASDTQYS.

Comment on this clonotype: A much larger clone is a single base away; this may be a read error. Here the CDR3 omits its conserved ending phenylalanine or tryptophan, so a read error is the likely source. This CDR3 reads CSASRDSQETQYL. DNA for the CDR3: TGCAGTGCTAGTCGGGACAGCCAAGAGACCCAGTACTTG. The V call is TRBV20-1, the J call TRBJ2-5; TRBD1 agrees at 7 bases. The CDR3 spans 13 residues. Germline trimming cut 3 bases from V and 1 base from J; bases unmatched to any gene: 2. The germline V gene encodes CDR1 DFQATT and CDR2 SNEGSKA (reference sequence).

This chain connects TRBV20-1 to TRBJ2-3; a possible D gene is TRBD1 (5 bases). This CDR3 region has 13 residues. Trimming cost V 4 bases and J 6 bases, with 14 bases left between them. The V gene's germline CDR1 is DFQATT and CDR2 SNEGSKA (reference sequence). CDR3 in amino acids: CSATLGAADTQYF. Written as DNA, the CDR3 is TGCAGTGCTACCCTAGGGGCGGCCGATACGCAGTATTTT.

This clonotype has a count of ten or more. V gene TRBV12-3 or TRBV12-4 combines with J gene TRBJ2-2; D unresolved. The length of the CDR3 is 14 residues. Trimming took off 1 base at V and 4 bases at J, with 7 bases between the two ends. The CDR3 bases are TGTGCCAGCAGTTTAGGTAGCACCACCGGGGAGCTGTTTTTT. Encoded protein: CASSLGSTTGELFF.